This TCR beta chain derives from a study of cytomegalovirus exposure and HLA in healthy donors. This clone was counted between two and nine times. In the PCR, 60 Vbeta and 13 Jbeta primers were used. Data came from immunoSEQ multiplex PCR; TCRdb stores just in-frame clones and leaves some out. This table holds 95,000 to 130,000 clones, 9% to 10% found once. Between the trimmed V and J ends, which lost 0 bases and 2 bases, there was a span of 9 bases. There are 15 residues in the CDR3. The germline V gene encodes CDR1 SGHRS and CDR2 YFSETQ. The chain combines TRBV5-1 with TRBJ2-1; D remains unclear. Sequenced sample: PBMCs. The receptor was isolated from a man under 40 in good health and CMV-seronegative. The CDR3 bases are TGCGCCAGCAGCTTGGGTGGGCCCCCCTACAATGAGCAGTTCTTC. Protein product: CASSLGGPPYNEQFF.